This T cell receptor beta chain was identified during a study of shared clonotypes between healthy human individuals. V was shortened by 7 bases and J by 3 bases, with 10 bases between the two germline ends. This CDR3 contains 13 residues. Germline V gene lookup returns CDR1 MDHEN and CDR2 SYDVKM. Every unsorted PBMC PCR replicate was loaded with around 270 ng DNA, roughly 32,000 T cell genomes. The sequenced material, unsorted PBMC DNA, was run on ten immunoSEQ deep assay plates. Sequencing was performed with immunoSEQ multiplex PCR; in TCRdb, only in-frame clones are kept and a portion is missing. The sample shows some 500,000 clones, around 77% of them seen only once.

The source material was PBMCs. The chain recombines TRBV28 with TRBJ1-5; D is unclear. The sequence derives from a woman in her 40s in good health. Some clones in this sample may be carry-over from other donors' samples. The CDR3 region is CASTGPPNQPQHF. The CDR3 DNA reads TGTGCCAGCACCGGTCCCCCCAATCAGCCCCAGCATTTT. Combining the CDR3 with reference TRBV28 and TRBJ1-5 gives the whole variable domain DVKVTQSSRYLVKRTGEKVFLECVQDMDHENMFWYRQDPGLGLRLIYFSYDVKMKEKGDIPEGYSVSREKKERFSLILESASTNQTSMYLCASTGPPNQPQHFGDGTRLSIL.